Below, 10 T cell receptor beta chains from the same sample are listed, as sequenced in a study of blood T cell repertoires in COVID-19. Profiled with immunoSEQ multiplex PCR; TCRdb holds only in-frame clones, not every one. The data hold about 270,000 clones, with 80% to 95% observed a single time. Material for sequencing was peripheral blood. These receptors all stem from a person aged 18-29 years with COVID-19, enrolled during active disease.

The CDR3 sequence: CASSLWRLYTF. CDR3 DNA sequence: TGTGCCAGCAGTTTATGGAGACTGTACACCTTC. The rearrangement links TRBV12-3 or TRBV12-4 to TRBJ1-2; D is unresolved. There are 11 residues in the CDR3. With 2 bases removed from V and 11 bases from J, the gap between germline ends came to 9 bases.

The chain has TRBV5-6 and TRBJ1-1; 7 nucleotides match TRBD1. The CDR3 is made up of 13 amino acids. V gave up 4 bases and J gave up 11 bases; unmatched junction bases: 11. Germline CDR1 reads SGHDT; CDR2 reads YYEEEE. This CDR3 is CASSRTGMPRAFF. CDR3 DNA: TGTGCCAGCAGCCGGACAGGTATGCCGCGGGCTTTCTTT.

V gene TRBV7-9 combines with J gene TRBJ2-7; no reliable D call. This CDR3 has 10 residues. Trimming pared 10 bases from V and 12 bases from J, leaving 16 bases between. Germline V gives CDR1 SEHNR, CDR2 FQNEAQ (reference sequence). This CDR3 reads CAIRILLRYF. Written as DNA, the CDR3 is TGTGCCATCCGTATCCTACTACGGTACTTC. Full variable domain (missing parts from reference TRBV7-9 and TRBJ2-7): DTGVSQNPRHKITKRGQNVTFRCDPISEHNRLYWYRQTLGQGPEFLTYFQNEAQLEKSRLLSDRFSAERPKGSFSTLEIQRTEQGDSAMYLCAIRILLRYFGPGTRLTVT.

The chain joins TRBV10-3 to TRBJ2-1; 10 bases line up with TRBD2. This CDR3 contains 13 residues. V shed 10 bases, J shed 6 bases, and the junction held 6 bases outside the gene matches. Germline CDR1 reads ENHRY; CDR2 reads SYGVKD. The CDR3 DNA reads TGTGCCACCAGCGGGAGGGGCCCCAATGAGCAGTTCTTC. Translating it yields CATSGRGPNEQFF.

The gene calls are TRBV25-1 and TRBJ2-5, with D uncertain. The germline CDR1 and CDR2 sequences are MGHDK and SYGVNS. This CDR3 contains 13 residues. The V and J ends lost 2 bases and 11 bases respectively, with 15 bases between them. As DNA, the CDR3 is TGTGCCAGCAGTGAACCAGGAACAAGAGTTCAGTACTTC. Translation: CASSEPGTRVQYF. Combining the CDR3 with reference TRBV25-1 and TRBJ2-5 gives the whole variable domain EADIYQTPRYLVIGTGKKITLECSQTMGHDKMYWYQQDPGMELHLIHYSYGVNSTEKGDLSSESTVSRIRTEHFPLTLESARPSHTSQYLCASSEPGTRVQYFGPGTRLLVL.

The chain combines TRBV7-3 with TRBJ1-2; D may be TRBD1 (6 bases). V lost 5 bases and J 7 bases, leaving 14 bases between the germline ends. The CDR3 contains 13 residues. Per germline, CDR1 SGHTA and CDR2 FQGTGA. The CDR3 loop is CASSDPGGAGYTF. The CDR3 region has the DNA TGTGCCAGCAGCGACCCTGGGGGGGCTGGCTACACCTTC. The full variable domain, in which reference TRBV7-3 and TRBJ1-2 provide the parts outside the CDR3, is GAGVSQTPSNKVTEKGKYVELRCDPISGHTALYWYRQSLGQGPEFLIYFQGTGAADDSGLPNDRFFAVRPEGSVSTLKIQRTERGDSAVYLCASSDPGGAGYTFGSGTRLTVV.

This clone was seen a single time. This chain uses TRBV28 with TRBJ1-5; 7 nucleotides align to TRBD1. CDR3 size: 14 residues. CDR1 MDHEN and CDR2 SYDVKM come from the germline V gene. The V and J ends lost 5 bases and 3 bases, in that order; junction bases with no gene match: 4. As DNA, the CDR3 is TGTGCCAGCAGTAACAGGGGTTCCAATCAGCCCCAGCATTTT. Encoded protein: CASSNRGSNQPQHF.

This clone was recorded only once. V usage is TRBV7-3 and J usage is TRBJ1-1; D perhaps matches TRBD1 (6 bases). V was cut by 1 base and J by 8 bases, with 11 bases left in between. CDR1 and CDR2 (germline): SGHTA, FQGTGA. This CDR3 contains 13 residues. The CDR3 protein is CASSLNSGTEAFF. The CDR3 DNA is TGTGCCAGCAGCTTAAACTCCGGGACAGAAGCTTTCTTT.

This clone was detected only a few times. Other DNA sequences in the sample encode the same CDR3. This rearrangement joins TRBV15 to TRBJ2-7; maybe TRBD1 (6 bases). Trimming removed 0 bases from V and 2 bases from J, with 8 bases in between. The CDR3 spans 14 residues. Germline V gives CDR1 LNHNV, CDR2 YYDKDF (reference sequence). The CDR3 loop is CATSRDRGPYEQYF. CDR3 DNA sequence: TGTGCCACCAGCAGAGACAGGGGACCCTACGAGCAGTACTTC.

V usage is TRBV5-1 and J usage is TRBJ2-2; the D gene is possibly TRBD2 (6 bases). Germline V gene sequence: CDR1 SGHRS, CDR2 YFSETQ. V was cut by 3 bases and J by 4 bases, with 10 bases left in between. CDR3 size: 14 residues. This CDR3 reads CASSSQEGTGELFF. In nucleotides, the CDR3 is TGCGCCAGCAGCTCGCAGGAGGGCACCGGGGAGCTGTTTTTT.